The present T cell receptor (beta chain) was sequenced within a study of blood T cell repertoires in COVID-19. Germline V gene data show CDR1 as MDHEN and CDR2 as SYDVKM. V was trimmed by 6 bases and J by 1 base, leaving 12 bases between them. This CDR3 is 14 amino acids long. The assay was immunoSEQ multiplex PCR, and TCRdb's table has in-frame clones only and misses some. The sample records a few hundred thousand clones, roughly 86% being singletons. This clonotype was sampled from a man aged 18 to 30 with acute COVID-19. The sequencing input was PBMCs or T cells enriched from blood (not recorded which). The chain employs TRBV28 and TRBJ1-2; tentative D call: TRBD1 (5 bases). The CDR3 DNA sequence: TGTGCCAGCAGAAAACCCCAGGGTAACTATGGCTACACCTTC. Amino acids: CASRKPQGNYGYTF.